The 25 T cell receptor beta chains below were found in one sample sequenced in a study of cytotoxic CD8 clonotypes in ibrutinib-treated CLL. Clones were sequenced by immunoSEQ multiplex PCR, and TCRdb holds only the in-frame ones, with some missing. The sample has 150,000 or so clones; 75% to 90% are singletons. Sequencing used PBMCs, obtained after 24 months of ibrutinib treatment. These receptors came from a human donor with chronic lymphocytic leukemia.

The chain links TRBV28 to TRBJ2-3; D call uncertain. The V gene lost 6 bases and the J gene lost 3 bases, with 22 bases spanning the gap. This CDR3 contains 17 residues. The germline gives CDR1 MDHEN, CDR2 SYDVKM. This CDR3 is CASSSTFLLAPTDTQYF. As DNA, the CDR3 is TGTGCCAGCAGCTCAACGTTTCTCCTCGCCCCTACAGATACGCAGTATTTT.

The chain combines TRBV29-1 with TRBJ2-5; the D gene is possibly TRBD2 (7 bases). Germline assignment: CDR1 SQVTM and CDR2 ANQGSEA. Trimming pared 1 base from V and 4 bases from J, leaving 19 bases between. The CDR3 is made up of 16 amino acids. Here the CDR3 reads CSVEVVVGGPGETQYF. The CDR3 bases are TGCAGCGTTGAAGTCGTGGTCGGGGGGCCGGGAGAGACCCAGTACTTC.

The V and J genes are TRBV5-1 and TRBJ2-3; 10 positions match TRBD2. CDR3 length: 16 residues. CDR1 SGHRS and CDR2 YFSETQ come from the germline V gene. V lost 0 bases, J lost 2 bases, and 3 bases stayed unmatched. CDR3 bases: TGCGCCAGCAGCTTGGACCTAGCGGGAGTCACAGATACGCAGTATTTT. It translates to CASSLDLAGVTDTQYF. Supplemented by reference TRBV5-1 and TRBJ2-3, the full variable domain reads KAGVTQTPRYLIKTRGQQVTLSCSPISGHRSVSWYQQTPGQGLQFLFEYFSETQRNKGNFPGRFSGRQFSNSRSEMNVSTLELGDSALYLCASSLDLAGVTDTQYFGPGTRLTVL.

The V gene is TRBV13, the J gene TRBJ2-2, with a tentative D call TRBD1 (5 bases). The germline CDR1 and CDR2 sequences are PRHDT and FYEKMQ (reference sequence). This CDR3 is 15 amino acids long. The V and J ends lost 7 bases and 6 bases respectively, with 18 bases between them. The CDR3 region is CASTRTPASAGELFF. The CDR3 DNA reads as TGTGCCAGCACCAGGACACCGGCAAGTGCCGGGGAGCTGTTTTTT.

V usage is TRBV18 and J usage is TRBJ1-4; D may be TRBD1 (5 bases). Germline CDR1 is KGHSH and CDR2 is LQKENI. The CDR3 length is 15 residues. The ends were cut back, 5 bases at V and 5 bases at J, with 15 bases in the middle. CDR3 sequence reads: CASSSPGARNEKLFF. The CDR3 DNA reads TGTGCCAGCTCATCCCCTGGGGCCCGGAATGAAAAACTGTTTTTT.

The chain is built from TRBV4-2 and TRBJ1-5; D gene uncertain. V shed 0 bases and J shed 2 bases, with 8 bases lying between them. Germline V CDR1 and CDR2: LGHNA, YNFKEQ. The CDR3 consists of 15 residues. As DNA, the CDR3 is TGTGCCAGCAGCCAAGATATCGGTCGCAATCAGCCCCAGCATTTT. Protein: CASSQDIGRNQPQHF.

The gene calls are TRBV7-2 and TRBJ2-6; D gene unclear. Trimming took off 0 bases at V and 0 bases at J, with 3 bases between the two ends. CDR3 length: 15 residues. CDR1 and CDR2 from the germline V gene are SGHTA and FQGNSA. This CDR3 reads CASSLAASGANVLTF. For the CDR3, the DNA is TGTGCCAGCAGCTTAGCCGCCTCTGGGGCCAACGTCCTGACTTTC.

The gene calls are TRBV19 and TRBJ2-5; a possible D gene is TRBD1 (6 bases). V lost 10 bases and J 5 bases, leaving 11 bases between the germline ends. CDR3 length equals 11 residues. Germline-derived CDR1 and CDR2 are LNHDA and SQIVND (reference sequence). CDR3 residues: CATQGRETQYF. DNA for the CDR3: TGTGCCACCCAGGGGCGCGAGACCCAGTACTTC. The variable domain in full, with the rest retrieved from reference TRBV19 and TRBJ2-5, is DGGITQSPKYLFRKEGQNVTLSCEQNLNHDAMYWYRQDPGQGLRLIYYSQIVNDFQKGDIAEGYSVSREKKESFPLTVTSAQKNPTAFYLCATQGRETQYFGPGTRLLVL.

The chain links TRBV28 to TRBJ2-2, with 8 bases that match TRBD1. Trimming took 5 bases from V and 4 from J; bases not matched to a gene: 3. The CDR3 consists of 14 residues. In germline, CDR1 is MDHEN, CDR2 SYDVKM. The CDR3 nucleotides read TGTGCCAGCAGTGAAACAGGGGGCACCGGGGAGCTGTTTTTT. It is translated as CASSETGGTGELFF. Combining the CDR3 with reference TRBV28 and TRBJ2-2 gives the whole variable domain DVKVTQSSRYLVKRTGEKVFLECVQDMDHENMFWYRQDPGLGLRLIYFSYDVKMKEKGDIPEGYSVSREKKERFSLILESASTNQTSMYLCASSETGGTGELFFGEGSRLTVL.

This clone was detected many times. The CDR3 reads CASSLTTSGRYNHNEQFF. In DNA, the CDR3 is TGTGCCAGCAGTTTGACGACTAGCGGGAGGTATAATCACAATGAGCAGTTCTTC. The chain combines TRBV27 with TRBJ2-1; TRBD2 matches 13 bases. V lost 3 bases to trimming and J lost 5 bases; unmatched junction nucleotides: 10. Germline CDR1 MNHEY, CDR2 SMNVEV (reference sequence). CDR3 length: 18 residues.

This sequence joins TRBV2 and TRBJ1-5, with D possibly being TRBD1 (6 bases). CDR1 SNHLY and CDR2 FYNNEI come from the germline V gene. The CDR3 has 14 residues. Trimming cost V 7 bases and J 6 bases, with 16 bases left between them. As DNA, the CDR3 is TGTGCCAGCACGCAGGGGCCTCGGGGTCAGCCCCAGCATTTT. Protein: CASTQGPRGQPQHF.

This sequence joins TRBV6-5 and TRBJ1-2; 11 bases align to TRBD1. Germline CDR1 MNHEY, CDR2 SVGAGI. This CDR3 comprises 15 residues. V trimming: 5 bases; J trimming: 8 bases; junction bases outside the gene matches: 10. The CDR3 loop is CASSGPGQGETGYTF. DNA for the CDR3: TGTGCCAGCAGTGGCCCGGGACAGGGGGAGACCGGCTACACCTTC.

The chain is built from TRBV19 and TRBJ1-5; tentative D call: TRBD1 (5 bases). CDR3 size: 14 residues. The V gene's germline CDR1 is LNHDA and CDR2 SQIVND (reference sequence). V shed 5 bases and J shed 2 bases, with 10 bases lying between them. CDR3 DNA sequence: TGTGCCAGTAGTCCCGGGACCGGCAATCAGCCCCAGCATTTT. Protein product: CASSPGTGNQPQHF.

V and J are TRBV7-9 and TRBJ2-3, with TRBD2 identical over 11 bases. The V segment lost 3 bases and the J segment 7 bases; nucleotides outside the gene matches: 3. There are 14 residues in the CDR3. Germline CDR1 SEHNR, CDR2 FQNEAQ (reference sequence). The CDR3 spells CASSLASGGNTQYF. The CDR3 DNA is TGTGCCAGCAGCTTGGCTAGCGGGGGGAATACGCAGTATTTT.

This chain uses TRBV25-1 with TRBJ1-2; TRBD1 is a possible D gene (5 bases). This CDR3 is built from 16 residues. Germline V lookup: CDR1 MGHDK, CDR2 SYGVNS. With 2 bases removed from V and 0 bases from J, the gap between germline ends came to 13 bases. The CDR3, as DNA: TGTGCCAGCAGTGAAGCGGGCAGGGTCCCTAACTATGGCTACACCTTC. The encoded protein is CASSEAGRVPNYGYTF.

The chain links TRBV7-2 to TRBJ1-4; TRBD1 matches 7 bases. This CDR3 region has 13 residues. The trim removed 4 bases at V and 10 bases at J, leaving 6 bases unmatched. Germline-derived CDR1 and CDR2 are SGHTA and FQGNSA. This chain's CDR3 is CASSSSDRLKLFF. In DNA, the CDR3 is TGTGCCAGCAGCTCATCGGACAGGTTAAAACTGTTTTTT.

This clone was seen just once. V and J are TRBV6-5 and TRBJ1-1; a weak D match, TRBD1 (5 bases). The germline V gene encodes CDR1 MNHEY and CDR2 SVGAGI. CDR3 length: 15 residues. V lost 6 bases to trimming and J lost 7 bases, with 21 bases between them. In DNA, the CDR3 is TGTGCCAGCAGCCCCAGACAGTCCCAAGGGGATGAAGCTTTCTTT. It yields the protein CASSPRQSQGDEAFF.

The V call is TRBV6-1, the J call TRBJ1-5; D unresolved. Germline loops: CDR1 MNHNS, CDR2 SASEGT. The V end was cut by 1 base, the J end by 9 bases, with 13 bases between. The CDR3 is made up of 14 amino acids. The CDR3 loop is CASSEGEGLRPQHF. The CDR3 coding sequence is TGTGCCAGCAGTGAAGGGGAGGGTTTACGGCCCCAGCATTTT.

This clone has just a few counts. The rearrangement joins TRBV9 to TRBJ1-5; a possible D gene is TRBD1 (6 bases). The CDR3 contains 16 residues. Between the trimmed V and J ends, which lost 4 bases and 0 bases, there was a span of 14 bases. Germline V CDR1 and CDR2: SGDLS, YYNGEE. The CDR3 loop is CASSPTGTSSNQPQHF. The CDR3 region has the DNA TGTGCCAGCAGCCCTACCGGGACAAGTAGCAATCAGCCCCAGCATTTT.

The chain has TRBV28 and TRBJ2-7, with 10 bases fitting TRBD1. Germline CDR1 is MDHEN and CDR2 is SYDVKM. With 6 bases clipped from V and 8 bases from J, the junction kept 16 bases outside the gene matches. The CDR3 is made up of 16 amino acids. CDR3 loop: CASSYGGTGQGVQQYF. CDR3 nucleotide sequence: TGTGCCAGCAGCTACGGAGGAACCGGACAGGGGGTCCAGCAGTACTTC.

The chain links TRBV4-3 to TRBJ2-1; D unresolved. V was trimmed by 1 base and J by 4 bases, leaving 5 bases between them. The germline V gene has CDR1 LGHNA and CDR2 YSLEER. The CDR3 extends over 13 amino acids. The CDR3, as DNA: TGCGCCAGCAGCCAAGGGTCTTACAATGAGCAGTTCTTC. Translating gives CASSQGSYNEQFF.

The chain is built from TRBV19 and TRBJ2-7; no clear D. V was shortened by 5 bases and J by 7 bases, with 15 bases between the two germline ends. CDR1 and CDR2 from the germline V gene are LNHDA and SQIVND (reference sequence). The CDR3 is 13 amino acids. The CDR3 here is CASSPRTALEQYF. CDR3 nucleotides: TGTGCCAGTAGTCCCCGGACGGCCCTGGAGCAGTACTTC.

DNA for the CDR3: TGTGCCAGTAGTACCCCAGGGACGAAGAACGAGCAGTACTTC. As protein: CASSTPGTKNEQYF. The chain carries TRBV19 and TRBJ2-7; D is perhaps TRBD1 or TRBD2 (5 bases each). The germline gives CDR1 LNHDA, CDR2 SQIVND (reference sequence). CDR3 length: 14 residues. Trimming pared 4 bases from V and 5 bases from J, leaving 15 bases between.

The chain recombines TRBV4-1 with TRBJ1-2, with D tentatively TRBD1 (5 bases). There are 11 residues in the CDR3. Germline V CDR1 and CDR2: MGHRA, YSYEKL. The V end was cut by 6 bases, the J end by 4 bases, with 6 bases between. The CDR3 loop is CASRGGYGYTF. In DNA form, the CDR3 reads TGCGCCAGCAGGGGGGGCTATGGCTACACCTTC.

This chain joins TRBV28 and TRBJ2-7, with D possibly matching TRBD1 (5 bases). This CDR3 region has 14 residues. The germline gives CDR1 MDHEN, CDR2 SYDVKM. V gave up 5 bases and J gave up 9 bases, with 20 bases separating them. As DNA, the CDR3 is TGTGCCAGCAGTGCGGACACCCTAGTCGTCGGGCAGTACTTC. Translated, it gives CASSADTLVVGQYF.